A selection of T cell receptor beta chains follows, all from one sample in a study of OX40 agonist ivuxolimab in advanced cancers. TCRdb's copy holds only in-frame clones and misses some; the assay was immunoSEQ multiplex PCR. The sample carries almost 35,000 clones, about four fifths recorded once. The sample was CD4+ or CD8+ T cells sorted from blood, taken in a trial of the OX40 agonist ivuxolimab. Source of these receptors: an adult with an advanced solid tumor such as melanoma, head and neck, liver or kidney cancer. The CDR3 runs from the conserved cysteine through the conserved F or W. Each record gives: J gene, clone size, CDR3 length, V gene, D gene, CDR3 protein, CDR3 DNA. D genes are given only for firm matches. Only some rows state a clone size, as once, few, many or a class for expanded clones.

TRBJ2-5 NA 13 TRBV6-4 NA CASSPGAGETQYF TGTGCCAGCAGTCCGGGGGCTGGAGAGACCCAGTACTTC
TRBJ1-2 NA 13 TRBV2 NA CASSEDVNYGYTF TGTGCCAGCAGTGAGGACGTTAACTATGGCTACACCTTC
TRBJ1-5 NA 13 TRBV2 TRBD1 CASRTGFHQPQHF TGTGCCAGCAGGACAGGGTTCCATCAGCCCCAGCATTTT
TRBJ2-5 NA 17 TRBV4-3 TRBD2 CASSQERVAGGLETQYF TGCGCCAGCAGCCAAGAGAGGGTAGCGGGAGGGCTTGAGACCCAGTACTTC
TRBJ1-1 NA 14 TRBV6-5 TRBD1 CASSSTGTSTEAFF TGTGCCAGCAGTTCGACAGGGACGAGCACTGAAGCTTTCTTT
TRBJ2-1 few 16 TRBV4-2 TRBD1 CASSQSSGQGWNEQFF TGTGCCAGCAGCCAAAGTTCGGGACAGGGTTGGAATGAGCAGTTCTTC
TRBJ1-6 NA 14 TRBV30 NA CAWKPWVGVSPLHF TGTGCCTGGAAACCCTGGGTCGGCGTTTCACCCCTCCACTTT
TRBJ1-6 NA 13 TRBV30 NA CAWSVQGGSPLHF TGTGCCTGGAGTGTACAGGGTGGTTCACCCCTCCACTTT
TRBJ2-6 NA 20 TRBV5-1 TRBD1 CASSFHSPGQGAAGANVPTF TGCGCCAGCAGCTTCCATTCCCCAGGACAGGGGGCAGCTGGGGCCAACGTCCCGACTTTC
TRBJ2-1 NA 15 TRBV5-6 TRBD2 CASSYSGRAYNEQFF TGTGCCAGCAGCTATAGCGGGAGGGCCTACAATGAGCAGTTCTTC
TRBJ2-3 once 16 TRBV5-1 NA CASSLWGPSGTDTQYF TGCGCCAGCAGCTTGTGGGGCCCAAGCGGCACAGATACGCAGTATTTT
TRBJ2-7 NA 13 TRBV6-1 NA CASSRTGSLEQYF TGTGCCAGCAGTAGAACAGGTTCCCTGGAGCAGTACTTC
TRBJ1-1 NA 15 TRBV5-4 TRBD1 CASSLSTGVDTEAFF TGTGCCAGCAGCTTATCGACAGGGGTGGACACTGAAGCTTTCTTT
TRBJ1-4 medium-sized 15 TRBV9 NA CASSARQRANEKLFF TGTGCCAGCAGCGCCAGACAGCGAGCTAATGAAAAACTGTTTTTT
TRBJ2-2 NA 13 TRBV19 NA CASSIELTGELFF TGTGCCAGTAGTATCGAACTCACCGGGGAGCTGTTTTTT
TRBJ2-7 once 17 TRBV18 NA CASSPPIMGRRSYEQYF TGTGCCAGCTCACCCCCTATCATGGGCAGGAGGTCCTACGAGCAGTACTTC
TRBJ2-7 NA 15 TRBV18 TRBD2 CASSPDGTSAYEQYF TGTGCCAGCTCCCCAGACGGGACTAGCGCGTACGAGCAGTACTTC
TRBJ2-5 NA 13 TRBV6-1 NA CASSELGSETQYF TGTGCCAGCAGTGAATTGGGGTCGGAGACCCAGTACTTC
TRBJ2-1 once 14 TRBV27 NA CASSLRDGWNEQFF TGTGCCAGCAGTTTACGGGACGGGTGGAATGAGCAGTTCTTC
TRBJ2-1 NA 13 TRBV5-6 NA CASSLPSRGKQFF TGTGCCAGCAGCCTGCCGTCCCGGGGCAAGCAGTTCTTC
TRBJ2-2 NA 14 TRBV28 TRBD1 CASIRGDRAGELFF TGTGCCAGTATAAGGGGCGACAGGGCCGGGGAGCTGTTTTTT
TRBJ2-7 NA 15 TRBV9 NA CASSVEWAPSYEQYF TGTGCCAGCAGCGTAGAGTGGGCCCCGTCCTACGAGCAGTACTTC
TRBJ1-2 NA 15 TRBV19 TRBD1 CASSIAGGAGYGYTF TGTGCCAGTAGTATAGCAGGGGGCGCGGGCTATGGCTACACCTTC
TRBJ1-5 NA 13 TRBV5-8 NA CASSLTVVMPQHF TGTGCCAGCAGCTTGACAGTAGTGATGCCCCAGCATTTT
TRBJ2-1 NA 15 TRBV11-2 TRBD2 CASSLETSGRIEQFF TGTGCCAGCAGCTTAGAGACTAGCGGACGGATCGAGCAGTTCTTC
TRBJ1-1 few 13 TRBV6-5 NA CASRTRQNTEAFF TGTGCCAGCAGAACTCGACAGAACACTGAAGCTTTCTTT
TRBJ1-1 NA 13 TRBV7-2 TRBD1 CASSPQGFWEAFF TGTGCCAGCAGCCCACAGGGGTTTTGGGAAGCTTTCTTT
TRBJ2-7 NA 16 TRBV6-5 TRBD1 CASSSAPGTGNYEQYF TGTGCCAGCAGTTCTGCCCCAGGGACAGGGAATTACGAGCAGTACTTC
TRBJ2-1 NA 15 TRBV28 TRBD1 CASRRTGEAYNEQFF TGCGCCAGCAGGCGGACAGGGGAGGCCTACAATGAGCAGTTCTTC
TRBJ1-1 few 19 TRBV19 TRBD1 CASSRRRGGTGTGNTEAFF TGTGCCAGTAGTCGCCGACGGGGGGGAACCGGGACAGGGAACACTGAAGCTTTCTTT
TRBJ2-3 few 19 TRBV11-2 NA CASSHTQAWVPKDTDTQYF TGTGCCAGCAGCCACACACAGGCTTGGGTCCCCAAAGACACAGATACGCAGTATTTT
TRBJ1-1 NA 14 TRBV27 NA CASSWSRMNTEAFF TGTGCCAGCAGTTGGTCACGCATGAACACTGAAGCTTTCTTT
TRBJ1-2 NA 14 TRBV28 TRBD1 CASRVPRGDYGYTF TGTGCCAGCAGAGTCCCCAGGGGGGACTATGGCTACACCTTC
TRBJ2-7 NA 16 TRBV4-1 NA CASSRDSGTSYYEQYF TGCGCCAGCAGCCGAGACTCCGGGACTTCCTACTACGAGCAGTACTTC
TRBJ2-1 NA 13 TRBV6-1 NA CASSEDLGSEQFF TGTGCCAGCAGTGAAGATCTGGGGAGTGAGCAGTTCTTC
TRBJ2-5 NA 13 TRBV5-4 TRBD1 CASGSGGIQTQYF TGTGCCAGCGGGTCAGGGGGCATCCAGACCCAGTACTTC
TRBJ2-3 NA 12 TRBV29-1 NA CSVTAGTDTQYF TGCAGCGTTACGGCTGGGACAGATACGCAGTATTTT